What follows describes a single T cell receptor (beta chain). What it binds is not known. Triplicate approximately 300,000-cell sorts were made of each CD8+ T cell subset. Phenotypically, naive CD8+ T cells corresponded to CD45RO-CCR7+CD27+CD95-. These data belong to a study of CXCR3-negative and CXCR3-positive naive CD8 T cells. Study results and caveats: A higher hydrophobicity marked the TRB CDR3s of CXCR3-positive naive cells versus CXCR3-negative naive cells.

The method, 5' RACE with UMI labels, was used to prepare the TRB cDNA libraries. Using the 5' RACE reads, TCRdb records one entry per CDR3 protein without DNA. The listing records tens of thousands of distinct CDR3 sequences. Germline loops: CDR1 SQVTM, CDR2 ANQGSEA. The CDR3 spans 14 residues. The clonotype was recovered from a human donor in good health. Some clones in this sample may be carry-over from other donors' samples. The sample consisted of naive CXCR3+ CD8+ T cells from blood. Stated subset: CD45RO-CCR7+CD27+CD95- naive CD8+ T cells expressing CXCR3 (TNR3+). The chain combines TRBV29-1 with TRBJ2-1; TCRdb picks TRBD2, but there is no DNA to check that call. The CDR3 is CSLPSPDGLNEQFF.